This T cell receptor beta chain was retrieved from a study of T cells in Graves' hyperthyroidism and ophthalmopathy. RNA transcripts were the template for amplifying TCR beta CDR3 regions. HTBI primers were used for first-round RT-PCR of the TCR CDR3. Each CDR3 protein gets one entry after TCRdb re-called the multiplex PCR reads with MiXCR. The table has about 640,000 distinct CDR3 sequences, around 20% seen once; the top ten hold roughly a third. The ends were cut back, 3 bases at V and 3 bases at J, with 21 bases in the middle. The germline CDR1 and CDR2 sequences are GTSNPN and SVGIG (reference sequence). The CDR3 consists of 17 residues.

The clonotype was recovered from a man aged 30 to 39 with Graves' ophthalmopathy. Sequencing was done on a sample of blood. The chain couples TRBV30 to TRBJ2-1; D is unresolved. The CDR3: CAWRKGLGTGNYNEQFF. In DNA, the CDR3 is TGTGCCTGGAGGAAAGGGTTGGGCACCGGTAACTACAATGAGCAGTTCTTC. The complete variable domain, with remaining parts taken from reference TRBV30 and TRBJ2-1, reads SQTIHQWPATLVQPVGSPLSLECTVEGTSNPNLYWYRQAAGRGLQLLFYSVGIGQISSEVPQNLSASRPQDRQFILSSKKLLLSDSGFYLCAWRKGLGTGNYNEQFFGPGTRLTVL.